This entry lists 7 T cell receptor beta chains sequenced from one sample in a study of regulatory T cells in long-lasting Graves disease (dated by TCRdb to the early 2020s). The time point label, read with the paper, signifies: newly diagnosed GD, antithyroid drugs for less than 3 months. For both TCR sequencing and RNA sequencing, RNA was extracted from PBMCs using TRIzol. The method behind the library was multiplex PCR. TCRdb names Illumina HiSeq 4000 as the instrument used. To build TCR beta libraries, CDR3 regions were amplified by Arm-PCR using iRepertoire HTBI primers. TCRdb redid the processing of the public reads, applying fastp at Q25 and MiXCR, and retained in-frame beta chains. Each CDR3 protein gets just one entry, which takes the most common genes and DNA from the rows behind it. The sample table shows about 440,000 distinct CDR3 sequences, and about a sixth are seen once. In total, the top ten clones hold 23% of the sample.

The same specimen was also included in a second study, on T cells in Graves' hyperthyroidism and ophthalmopathy.

The sequencing here drew on peripheral blood mononuclear cells (PBMCs), taken at new diagnosis, from a patient treated with antithyroid drugs. Receptors originate from a woman aged 18-30 years with Graves disease. Donor details come from another sample of the same person, matched by shared clones.

The chain joins TRBV29-1 to TRBJ2-5; D not resolved. The ends were cut back, 1 base at V and 1 base at J, with 7 bases in the middle. The CDR3 is 13 residues long. Germline V gives CDR1 SQVTM, CDR2 ANQGSEA. CDR3 region: CSVEVPGQETQYF. CDR3 in DNA: TGCAGCGTTGAAGTGCCAGGCCAAGAGACCCAGTACTTC.

The V call is TRBV27, the J call TRBJ2-4; D may correspond to TRBD1 or TRBD2 (6 bases each). Germline V CDR1 and CDR2: MNHEY, SMNVEV (reference sequence). This CDR3 has 15 residues. V dropped 4 bases and J dropped 6 bases, with 16 bases sitting between them. The DNA for the CDR3 is TGTGCCAGCAGTTCCCAGGGGCGGAGGGGAAACATTCAGTACTTC. Its translation: CASSSQGRRGNIQYF.

Ten or more counts support this clonotype. The CDR3 nucleotides read TGTGCCAGCAGTGATTGTATCGGGCAGGGTTGTTACGAGCAGTACTTC. This sequence encodes CASSDCIGQGCYEQYF. This chain joins TRBV6-1 and TRBJ2-7, with a possible D match to TRBD1 (5 bases). Trimming removed 3 bases from V and 4 bases from J, with 19 bases in between. Germline values: CDR1 MNHNS, CDR2 SASEGT. This CDR3 spans 16 amino acids.

As concerns this clonotype: A far larger clone differs by one base, so this is likely a read error. The chain uses TRBV20-1 and TRBJ2-1, with 7 bases aligning to TRBD1. TRBJ2-3 matches the DNA end more closely, so the J call is doubtful. The germline gives CDR1 DFQATT, CDR2 SNEGSKA (reference sequence). The CDR3 loop spans 16 amino acids. The CDR3 nucleotides are TGCAGTGCTAGAGATTCCTTGACAGGGATGGGGGATACGCAGTATTTT. It yields the protein CSARDSLTGMGDTQYF.

This clonotype was detected only a few times. The chain uses TRBV19 and TRBJ2-6; perhaps TRBD1 as D (7 bases). The CDR3 sequence is 18 residues long. The germline V and J ends were trimmed by 4 bases and 4 bases, with 20 bases remaining between them. The germline V gene has CDR1 LNHDA and CDR2 SQIVND (reference sequence). Written as DNA, the CDR3 is TGTGCCAGTAGTAGGTCTTCAGGGGGGCGGTCCGGGGCCAACGTCCTGACTTTC. It encodes CASSRSSGGRSGANVLTF.

A single count supports this clonotype. The chain uses TRBV14 and TRBJ2-7; D remains ambiguous. This CDR3 spans 15 amino acids. Germline assignment: CDR1 SGHDN and CDR2 FVKESK. V shed 0 bases and J shed 1 base, with 10 bases lying between them. The CDR3 is CASSQESWKSYEQYF. DNA of the CDR3: TGTGCCAGCAGCCAAGAGAGTTGGAAATCCTACGAGCAGTACTTC.

As for this clonotype: A read error may explain this, as a much larger clone is one base away. The rearrangement joins TRBV2 to TRBJ2-5, with 8 bases identical to TRBD2. Germline values: CDR1 SNHLY, CDR2 FYNNEI. This CDR3 is 12 amino acids long. J gave up 9 bases and V 3 bases, and 3 bases lay outside the gene matches. The DNA for the CDR3 is TGTGCCAGCAGTGAGCGGGGGGAGGCCCAGTACTTC. Protein: CASSERGEAQYF.